This T cell receptor (beta chain) was sequenced in a study of T cell responses to AZD1222 COVID-19 vaccine. On this clone: Its antigen is not identified.

The CDR3 length is 11 residues. V dropped 7 bases and J dropped 5 bases, with 9 bases sitting between them. Germline CDR1 MNHEY, CDR2 SMNVEV (reference sequence). Study-wide results and caveats: The study reported that nearly half of spike-specific TCRs target unmutated variant regions. Mostly white British, mostly female donors; authors suggested clonal diversity may be underestimated.

Only in-frame clones appear in the TCRdb table, and some are missing; sequencing was by immunoSEQ multiplex PCR. The sample has 90,000 to 120,000 clones, 92% seen once. The source is an adult who received the AZD1222 COVID-19 vaccine. The sample consisted of peripheral blood, taken 28 days after the second AZD1222 dose. The rearrangement links TRBV27 to TRBJ2-7; D call uncertain. CDR3 in DNA: TGTGCCAGCAAGAGCAAGGACGAGCAGTACTTC. Amino acid sequence: CASKSKDEQYF.